This T cell receptor beta chain stems from a study of cytotoxic CD8 clonotypes in ibrutinib-treated CLL. Produced via immunoSEQ multiplex PCR; TCRdb's table is partial and in-frame only. The table lists around 42,000 clones, 60% to 70% of them singletons. The CDR3 covers 14 residues. Germline V lookup: CDR1 SGHVS, CDR2 FQNEAQ. Trimming shortened V by 6 bases and J by 4 bases, and 12 bases separated the two germline ends. The clonotype was recovered from a human donor with chronic lymphocytic leukemia. The material was PBMCs, obtained after 24 months of ibrutinib treatment. The gene calls are TRBV7-8 and TRBJ2-2; tentatively, D is TRBD2 (6 bases). The CDR3 sequence: CASSLTSGTGELFF. CDR3 bases: TGTGCCAGCAGTTTGACTAGTGGCACCGGGGAGCTGTTTTTT. Combining the CDR3 with reference TRBV7-8 and TRBJ2-2 gives the whole variable domain GAGVSQSPRYKVAKRGQDVALRCDPISGHVSLFWYQQALGQGPEFLTYFQNEAQLDKSGLPSDRFFAERPEGSVSTLKIQRTQQEDSAVYLCASSLTSGTGELFFGEGSRLTVL.